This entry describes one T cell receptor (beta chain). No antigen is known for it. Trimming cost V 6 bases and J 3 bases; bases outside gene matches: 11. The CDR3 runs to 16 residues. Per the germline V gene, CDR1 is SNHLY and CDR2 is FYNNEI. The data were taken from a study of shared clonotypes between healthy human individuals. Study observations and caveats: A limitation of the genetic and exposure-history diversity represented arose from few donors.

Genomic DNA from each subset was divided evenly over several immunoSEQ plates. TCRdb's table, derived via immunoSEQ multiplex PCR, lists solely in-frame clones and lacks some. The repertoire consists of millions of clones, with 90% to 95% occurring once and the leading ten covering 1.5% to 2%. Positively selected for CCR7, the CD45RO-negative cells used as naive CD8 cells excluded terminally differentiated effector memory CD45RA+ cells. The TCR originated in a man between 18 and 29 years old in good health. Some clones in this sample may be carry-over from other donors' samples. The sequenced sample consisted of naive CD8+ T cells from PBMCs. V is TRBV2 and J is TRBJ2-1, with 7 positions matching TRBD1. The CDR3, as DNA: TGTGCCAGCAGCGATTACAGGGGATCCTTCTACAATGAGCAGTTCTTC. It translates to CASSDYRGSFYNEQFF.